The 13 T cell receptor beta chains listed next were all sequenced from one sample in a study of blood T cells in healthy people across ages. Using a J-beta primer mix together with a sample-barcoded 5' primer, a second PCR was run for 7 to 11 cycles. MiXCR, applied by TCRdb to the 5' RACE reads, yields one record per CDR3 protein. The sample shows some 1.7 million distinct CDR3 sequences, roughly 30% of them seen only once. Sample: blood. All receptors come from a woman aged 25 to 45 in good health.

A single count supports this clonotype. The rearrangement links TRBV5-5 to TRBJ2-3; 13 nucleotides line up with TRBD2. V lost 4 bases, J lost 3 bases, and 11 bases stayed unmatched. The CDR3 sequence is 18 residues long. The V gene's germline CDR1 is SGHKS and CDR2 YYEKEE (reference sequence). The CDR3 here is CASSPWGLLAGGTDTQYF. The CDR3 region has the DNA TGTGCCAGCAGCCCCTGGGGGTTACTAGCGGGAGGGACAGATACGCAGTATTTT.

The chain has TRBV5-1 and TRBJ2-7; TRBD2 might be the D (7 bases). Germline-derived CDR1 and CDR2 are SGHRS and YFSETQ. V gave up 6 bases and J gave up 5 bases, with 18 bases separating them. There are 14 residues in the CDR3. The CDR3 protein is CASKGEGAFDEQYF. The CDR3 region has the DNA TGCGCCAGCAAGGGGGAGGGAGCATTCGACGAGCAGTACTTC.

The chain uses TRBV4-1 and TRBJ2-5, with a tentative D call TRBD2 (6 bases). The V end was cut by 0 bases, the J end by 4 bases, with 18 bases between. This CDR3 is 17 amino acids long. Germline loops: CDR1 MGHRA, CDR2 YSYEKL. The CDR3 bases are TGCGCCAGCAGCCAAGAGGGGACTGCGGGCCGACGAGAGACCCAGTACTTC. It codes for CASSQEGTAGRRETQYF.

This clonotype was seen ten or more times. The chain has TRBV9 and TRBJ2-7; 10 bases match TRBD1. V dropped 3 bases and J dropped 2; count of bases not matched to a gene: 8. CDR1 is SGDLS, CDR2 YYNGEE, per germline. The CDR3 has 16 residues. CDR3 sequence (DNA): TGTGCCAGCAGCGAGACAGGGGGCTTTTCCCCCTACGAGCAGTACTTC. Translating it yields CASSETGGFSPYEQYF.

The chain links TRBV9 to TRBJ1-1, with TRBD1 identical over 8 bases. After removal of 5 bases from V and 3 bases from J, the junction contained 6 bases not matched to a gene. The germline CDR1 and CDR2 sequences are SGDLS and YYNGEE. The CDR3 is 14 residues long. CDR3 nucleotides: TGTGCCAGCAGTGCCCGGGGACAGGACACTGAAGCTTTCTTT. Translating gives CASSARGQDTEAFF.

A few counts support this clonotype. The CDR3 DNA reads as TGCAGTGCTAGAGGGTTGGCGGACCCGGAGGGTGAAAAACTGTTTTTT. Translation: CSARGLADPEGEKLFF. V is TRBV20-1 and J is TRBJ1-4, with D unresolved. The V end was cut by 1 base, the J end by 7 bases, with 19 bases between. The CDR3 is 16 residues long. Germline assignment: CDR1 DFQATT and CDR2 SNEGSKA (reference sequence).

Many counts were recorded for this clonotype. The chain employs TRBV20-1 and TRBJ1-6; no reliable D call. Germline V CDR1 and CDR2: DFQATT, SNEGSKA (reference sequence). The V and J ends lost 6 bases and 0 bases respectively, with 12 bases between them. This CDR3 is 15 amino acids long. The CDR3 sequence is CSAPDGSSYNSPLHF. As DNA, the CDR3 is TGCAGTGCCCCGGACGGGAGCTCCTATAATTCACCCCTCCACTTT.

This clonotype appeared many times. This chain joins TRBV18 and TRBJ2-5; 7 bases fit TRBD1. Germline CDR1 reads KGHSH; CDR2 reads LQKENI. This CDR3 comprises 14 residues. The V segment lost 8 bases and the J segment 2 bases; nucleotides outside the gene matches: 8. The CDR3 is CASSPGTEQETQYF. The CDR3 DNA follows: TGTGCCAGCAGCCCCGGGACAGAACAAGAGACCCAGTACTTC.

This clonotype showed up many times. This chain connects TRBV6-2 or TRBV6-3 to TRBJ2-1; D is undetermined. V shed 4 bases and J shed 8 bases, with 15 bases lying between them. CDR3 length: 14 amino acids. From germline, CDR1 is MNHEY and CDR2 SVGEGT. The CDR3 nucleotides are TGTGCCAGCAGTTCGACCCCCCCTAAGCATGAGCAGTTCTTC. Its translation is CASSSTPPKHEQFF.

This chain joins TRBV29-1 and TRBJ2-1; maybe TRBD2 (6 bases). This CDR3 spans 14 amino acids. Per germline, CDR1 SQVTM and CDR2 ANQGSEA. Trimming removed 7 bases from V and 10 bases from J, with 23 bases in between. CDR3 protein: CSAGVGAGKEEQFF. In DNA form, the CDR3 reads TGCAGCGCCGGGGTAGGGGCGGGAAAAGAGGAGCAGTTCTTC.

The CDR3 spells CASSVTVQETQYF. The CDR3 region has the DNA TGTGCCAGCAGCGTGACAGTCCAAGAGACCCAGTACTTC. The chain combines TRBV28 with TRBJ2-5; a weak D match, TRBD1 (5 bases). Trimming cost V 6 bases and J 1 base, with 9 bases left between them. CDR3 length: 13 amino acids. CDR1 is MDHEN and CDR2 is SYDVKM in the germline V gene. The full variable domain, with the rest looked up from reference TRBV28 and TRBJ2-5, is DVKVTQSSRYLVKRTGEKVFLECVQDMDHENMFWYRQDPGLGLRLIYFSYDVKMKEKGDIPEGYSVSREKKERFSLILESASTNQTSMYLCASSVTVQETQYFGPGTRLLVL.

This clonotype was observed a few times. CDR3 sequence: CASSWRGGSTEAFF. The CDR3 nucleotides read TGTGCCAGCAGTTGGCGGGGGGGGAGTACTGAAGCTTTCTTT. V usage is TRBV28 and J usage is TRBJ1-1; maybe TRBD1 (5 bases). The V end was cut by 4 bases, the J end by 5 bases, with 14 bases between. Germline V CDR1 and CDR2: MDHEN, SYDVKM. The CDR3 has 14 amino acids. The full variable domain, in which reference TRBV28 and TRBJ1-1 provide the parts outside the CDR3, is DVKVTQSSRYLVKRTGEKVFLECVQDMDHENMFWYRQDPGLGLRLIYFSYDVKMKEKGDIPEGYSVSREKKERFSLILESASTNQTSMYLCASSWRGGSTEAFFGQGTRLTVV.

The chain uses TRBV20-1 and TRBJ2-7; 10 nucleotides match TRBD2. With V trimmed by 0 bases and J by 2 bases, 4 bases remained unmatched. The CDR3 is made up of 15 amino acids. Looked up from germline, CDR1 is DFQATT and CDR2 is SNEGSKA (reference sequence). The CDR3 protein is CSARDTSGMTYEQYF. CDR3 sequence (DNA): TGCAGTGCTAGAGACACTAGCGGGATGACCTACGAGCAGTACTTC.